The 30 T cell receptor beta chains below come from one sample, sequenced in a study of blood T cell repertoires in COVID-19. TCRdb keeps only in-frame clones here, not all; method: immunoSEQ multiplex PCR. The table records about 160,000 clones, 70% to 90% of them present only once. The sample was peripheral blood. The receptor set was obtained from a man aged 55 to 70 who had recovered from COVID-19.

This clone was counted once. V gene TRBV7-9 combines with J gene TRBJ1-1; D is undetermined. This CDR3 region has 17 residues. V was clipped by 2 bases and J by 2 bases, with 18 bases between them. Per germline, CDR1 SEHNR and CDR2 FQNEAQ (reference sequence). The CDR3 protein is CASSLTRSGSPNTEAFF. As DNA, the CDR3 is TGTGCCAGCAGCTTAACCCGCTCCGGGTCTCCAAACACTGAAGCTTTCTTT.

V gene TRBV19 combines with J gene TRBJ2-1; 8 bases are a match to TRBD1. V lost 3 bases, J lost 6 bases, and 10 bases stayed unmatched. The germline V gene has CDR1 LNHDA and CDR2 SQIVND (reference sequence). This CDR3 region has 16 residues. CDR3 sequence reads: CASSMVTSDRVNEQFF. In nucleotides, the CDR3 is TGTGCCAGTAGTATGGTAACCTCGGACAGGGTCAATGAGCAGTTCTTC. Using reference TRBV19 and TRBJ2-1 for the parts outside the CDR3, the full variable domain is DGGITQSPKYLFRKEGQNVTLSCEQNLNHDAMYWYRQDPGQGLRLIYYSQIVNDFQKGDIAEGYSVSREKKESFPLTVTSAQKNPTAFYLCASSMVTSDRVNEQFFGPGTRLTVL.

J is TRBJ1-4 and V is TRBV18, with 9 bases identical to TRBD1. The CDR3 is 18 residues long. The germline V gene encodes CDR1 KGHSH and CDR2 LQKENI. V was pared by 2 bases and J by 4 bases, with 11 bases of the junction left unmatched. The DNA for the CDR3 is TGTGCCAGCTCACCAGACCTTTACCGGGACAGGGATAATGAAAAACTGTTTTTT. Translation gives CASSPDLYRDRDNEKLFF.

This chain connects TRBV6-9 to TRBJ2-7; TRBD1 matches at 10 bases. V shed 8 bases, J shed 4 bases, and the junction held 2 bases outside the gene matches. The CDR3 is made up of 12 amino acids. Germline assignment: CDR1 MNHGY and CDR2 SVAAGI. The chain's CDR3 is CASWDRGYEQYF. As DNA, the CDR3 is TGTGCCAGCTGGGACAGGGGTTACGAGCAGTACTTC.

The V call is TRBV19, the J call TRBJ1-2; D remains ambiguous. The CDR3 is 17 amino acids. From germline, CDR1 is LNHDA and CDR2 SQIVND (reference sequence). V lost 2 bases, J lost 9 bases, and 25 bases lay in between. CDR3 in DNA: TGTGCCAGTAGTATATTCCGGGGAGAGGCCCACGGCGTCAGCTACACCTTC. Amino acid sequence: CASSIFRGEAHGVSYTF.

This clone occurred once. The chain uses TRBV19 and TRBJ2-3; tentatively, D is TRBD2 (5 bases). The germline V gene encodes CDR1 LNHDA and CDR2 SQIVND (reference sequence). The germline V and J ends were trimmed by 5 bases and 5 bases, with 20 bases remaining between them. CDR3 size: 16 residues. CDR3 bases: TGTGCCAGTAGTTCAGGCCATCAAAACGGGAAAGATACGCAGTATTTT. It yields the protein CASSSGHQNGKDTQYF.

The rearrangement links TRBV11-3 to TRBJ2-7; D is uncertain. The CDR3 sequence is 14 residues long. Germline CDR1 SGHNT, CDR2 YENEEA. Trimming stripped 0 bases from V and 0 bases from J, with 6 bases between. For the CDR3, the DNA is TGTGCCAGCAGCTTAGAACATAACTCCTACGAGCAGTACTTC. Its translation: CASSLEHNSYEQYF.

The chain combines TRBV6-5 with TRBJ2-5; 7 positions agree with TRBD1. The V gene's germline CDR1 is MNHEY and CDR2 SVGAGI. V lost 11 bases and J lost 2; bases outside the gene matches: 8. This CDR3 contains 13 residues. The CDR3 sequence is CAYLRQGQETQYF. CDR3 coding DNA: TGTGCCTATCTAAGACAGGGTCAAGAGACCCAGTACTTC.

This clone was recorded once. This chain uses TRBV30 with TRBJ1-5, with TRBD1 matching over 7 bases. Germline trimming cut 2 bases from V and 0 bases from J; bases unmatched to any gene: 4. The CDR3 length is 15 residues. Germline assignment: CDR1 GTSNPN and CDR2 SVGIG (reference sequence). CDR3 DNA sequence: TGTGCCTGGAGTCTACAGGGGTATAGCAATCAGCCCCAGCATTTT. It translates to CAWSLQGYSNQPQHF.

The chain is built from TRBV18 and TRBJ2-7, with 10 bases that match TRBD1. This CDR3 is 15 amino acids long. The J segment lost 3 bases and the V segment lost 3 bases, leaving 5 bases of the junction unmatched. Germline V gene data show CDR1 as KGHSH and CDR2 as LQKENI. CDR3 residues: CASSPFRDRGYEQYF. Here the CDR3 DNA reads TGTGCCAGCTCACCTTTCCGGGACAGGGGCTACGAGCAGTACTTC.

The J gene is TRBJ2-2, the V gene TRBV18, with D perhaps TRBD1 (6 bases). The CDR3 loop spans 15 amino acids. V was pared by 3 bases and J by 0 bases, with 8 bases between. CDR1 and CDR2 (germline): KGHSH, LQKENI. Here the CDR3 DNA reads TGTGCCAGCTCACCTAGACAGGCGAACACCGGGGAGCTGTTTTTT. This translates into CASSPRQANTGELFF. The complete variable domain, with remaining parts taken from reference TRBV18 and TRBJ2-2, reads NAGVMQNPRHLVRRRGQEARLRCSPMKGHSHVYWYRQLPEEGLKFMVYLQKENIIDESGMPKERFSAEFPKEGPSILRIQQVVRGDSAAYFCASSPRQANTGELFFGEGSRLTVL.

The gene calls are TRBV11-1 and TRBJ2-1; TRBD2 aligns across 14 bases. The length of the CDR3 is 16 residues. The V segment lost 5 bases and the J segment 10 bases; nucleotides outside the gene matches: 10. Per germline, CDR1 SGHAT and CDR2 FQDESV (reference sequence). For the CDR3, the DNA is TGTGCCAGCAGCCCGGGACTAGCGGGGGCTTGGGGCGAGCAGTTCTTC. Amino acids: CASSPGLAGAWGEQFF.

This sequence joins TRBV18 and TRBJ1-2, with D uncertain. V was trimmed by 2 bases and J by 6 bases, leaving 10 bases between them. Germline loops: CDR1 KGHSH, CDR2 LQKENI. This CDR3 is 13 amino acids long. The chain's CDR3 is CASSPESANGYTF. In DNA, the CDR3 is TGTGCCAGCTCACCAGAGTCAGCGAATGGCTACACCTTC. The full variable domain, its missing parts supplied by reference TRBV18 and TRBJ1-2, is NAGVMQNPRHLVRRRGQEARLRCSPMKGHSHVYWYRQLPEEGLKFMVYLQKENIIDESGMPKERFSAEFPKEGPSILRIQQVVRGDSAAYFCASSPESANGYTFGSGTRLTVV.

The CDR3 DNA reads as TGTGCCTGGAGTGCGGGGGGTGAGCAGTTCTTC. Amino acid sequence: CAWSAGGEQFF. The chain recombines TRBV30 with TRBJ2-1, with 7 bases fitting TRBD2. This CDR3 has 11 amino acids. CDR1 is GTSNPN and CDR2 is SVGIG in the germline V gene (reference sequence). The V segment lost 1 base and the J segment 9 bases; nucleotides outside the gene matches: 0.

The chain uses TRBV11-2 and TRBJ2-7; 9 bases map to TRBD1. Germline CDR1 is SGHAT and CDR2 is FQNNGV. The ends lost 6 bases at V and 5 bases at J; junction bases unmatched: 5. The CDR3 is 13 amino acids. The CDR3 reads CASSKRDRDEQYF. The CDR3 DNA is TGTGCCAGCAGTAAAAGGGACAGGGACGAGCAGTACTTC.

V is TRBV9 and J is TRBJ2-1; TRBD1 matches at 7 bases. Germline V lookup: CDR1 SGDLS, CDR2 YYNGEE. V trimming: 4 bases; J trimming: 5 bases; junction bases outside the gene matches: 6. The CDR3 is made up of 14 amino acids. CDR3 loop: CASSTWTGDNEQFF. Here the CDR3 DNA reads TGTGCCAGCAGCACCTGGACAGGAGACAATGAGCAGTTCTTC.

The chain combines TRBV7-9 with TRBJ1-4, with 11 bases that match TRBD1. Germline V CDR1 and CDR2: SEHNR, FQNEAQ (reference sequence). CDR3 length: 17 residues. The V and J ends lost 5 bases and 7 bases, in that order; junction bases with no gene match: 12. The CDR3 sequence: CASSLSWTGTGGEKLFF. For the CDR3, the DNA is TGTGCCAGCAGCCTAAGCTGGACCGGGACAGGGGGTGAAAAACTGTTTTTT.

This chain connects TRBV6-2 or TRBV6-3 to TRBJ1-2; D unclear. This CDR3 has 11 amino acids. Germline V gene sequence: CDR1 MNHEY, CDR2 SVGEGT. V was pared by 4 bases and J by 8 bases, with 8 bases between. The CDR3 protein is CASSSPRGYTF. DNA of the CDR3: TGTGCCAGCAGTTCCCCGAGGGGCTACACCTTC.

The rearrangement uses TRBV6-1 and TRBJ2-5, with D possibly TRBD2 on 5 matching bases. Germline CDR1 and CDR2: MNHNS and SASEGT. This CDR3 comprises 16 residues. V lost 0 bases to trimming and J lost 5 bases, with 16 bases between them. This CDR3 reads CASSEASGWAGETQYF. The CDR3 coding sequence is TGTGCCAGCAGTGAAGCGAGCGGTTGGGCCGGGGAGACCCAGTACTTC.

This chain links TRBV19 with TRBJ2-6; 10 bases map to TRBD1. Germline V gives CDR1 LNHDA, CDR2 SQIVND (reference sequence). The CDR3 runs 17 residues. With V trimmed by 5 bases and J by 3 bases, 7 bases remained unmatched. CDR3 in amino acids: CASSRDRGFGGANVLTF. CDR3 DNA: TGTGCCAGTAGTCGGGACAGGGGATTTGGTGGGGCCAACGTCCTGACTTTC.

V usage is TRBV5-1 and J usage is TRBJ1-5; the match to TRBD1 covers 8 bases. V lost 2 bases to trimming and J lost 5 bases; unmatched junction nucleotides: 6. Germline CDR1 is SGHRS and CDR2 is YFSETQ. CDR3 length: 15 residues. CDR3 nucleotides: TGCGCCAGCAGCTTTTGGACAGGGAGTGATCAGCCCCAGCATTTT. It is translated as CASSFWTGSDQPQHF.

The V gene is TRBV15, the J gene TRBJ1-2; 9 bases match TRBD1. V shed 5 bases and J 6 bases; nucleotides not matched to a gene: 7. CDR1 LNHNV and CDR2 YYDKDF come from the germline V gene (reference sequence). CDR3 length: 14 residues. The CDR3, as DNA: TGTGCCACCAGCGTGCCGGGACAGGGTAATGGCTACACCTTC. Protein sequence: CATSVPGQGNGYTF.

V and J are TRBV11-2 and TRBJ2-7; D call uncertain. The CDR3 consists of 13 residues. CDR1 is SGHAT and CDR2 is FQNNGV in the germline V gene. Trimming took 0 bases from V and 2 from J, leaving 5 bases between them. CDR3 DNA: TGTGCCAGCAGCTTAGATCCCGCCTACGAGCAGTACTTC. Amino acid sequence: CASSLDPAYEQYF.

V is TRBV19 and J is TRBJ1-5; 9 nucleotides match TRBD1. The germline V gene has CDR1 LNHDA and CDR2 SQIVND (reference sequence). Trimming took 5 bases from V and 5 from J; bases not matched to a gene: 10. This CDR3 contains 16 residues. The CDR3 DNA reads TGTGCCAGTAGTGGGACAGGGAAACCCCTCGATCAGCCCCAGCATTTT. Its protein product is CASSGTGKPLDQPQHF.

The V and J genes are TRBV4-2 and TRBJ2-6; 11 nucleotides match TRBD1. The CDR3 is made up of 15 amino acids. The V and J ends lost 9 bases and 2 bases, in that order; junction bases with no gene match: 3. Germline V CDR1 and CDR2: LGHNA, YNFKEQ. The CDR3 bases are TGTGCCAGTGGACAGGGGGCCGCTGGGGCCAACGTCCTGACTTTC. It is translated as CASGQGAAGANVLTF.

This clone has only a few counts. The chain couples TRBV7-2 to TRBJ1-6; 7 positions agree with TRBD1. CDR3 length: 15 amino acids. The J segment lost 8 bases and the V segment lost 1 base, leaving 5 bases of the junction unmatched. Per germline, CDR1 SGHTA and CDR2 FQGNSA. DNA of the CDR3: TGTGCCAGCAGCTTAGTGGGACAGCGCCATTCACCCCTCCACTTT. Its protein is CASSLVGQRHSPLHF.

V usage is TRBV7-3 and J usage is TRBJ1-2; 7 bases align to TRBD1. Germline values: CDR1 SGHTA, CDR2 FQGTGA. The CDR3 is made up of 14 amino acids. Trimming at V came to 5 bases and at J to 8 bases, leaving 11 bases not matched to a gene. The CDR3: CASSTLTGNEGYTF. The CDR3 DNA sequence: TGTGCCAGCAGCACCCTGACAGGGAATGAGGGCTACACCTTC. Combining the CDR3 with reference TRBV7-3 and TRBJ1-2 gives the whole variable domain GAGVSQTPSNKVTEKGKYVELRCDPISGHTALYWYRQSLGQGPEFLIYFQGTGAADDSGLPNDRFFAVRPEGSVSTLKIQRTERGDSAVYLCASSTLTGNEGYTFGSGTRLTVV.

CDR3 DNA sequence: TGTGCCAGCAGTGCAACAGGGGGCGGCGAGCAGTTCTTC. It translates to CASSATGGGEQFF. The V call is TRBV6-4, the J call TRBJ2-1; TRBD1 matches 9 bases. Germline loops: CDR1 MRHNA, CDR2 SNTAGT. Trimming at V came to 4 bases and at J to 10 bases, leaving 5 bases not matched to a gene. The CDR3 loop spans 13 amino acids.

This clone was found many times. The genes are TRBV19 and TRBJ1-2; D is possibly TRBD1 (6 bases). Trimming took 6 bases from V and 4 from J, leaving 12 bases between them. The germline V gene encodes CDR1 LNHDA and CDR2 SQIVND (reference sequence). This CDR3 region has 13 residues. This CDR3 reads CASRRSQGYGYTF. The CDR3 region has the DNA TGTGCCAGTAGGAGATCACAGGGCTATGGCTACACCTTC.

The chain couples TRBV5-4 to TRBJ2-5; maybe TRBD2 (6 bases). Germline V CDR1 and CDR2: SGHNT, YYREEE (reference sequence). Trimming cost V 0 bases and J 2 bases, with 14 bases left between them. The length of the CDR3 is 16 residues. CDR3 region: CASSLEMGGAQETQYF. CDR3 in DNA: TGTGCCAGCAGCTTGGAGATGGGCGGGGCTCAAGAGACCCAGTACTTC.